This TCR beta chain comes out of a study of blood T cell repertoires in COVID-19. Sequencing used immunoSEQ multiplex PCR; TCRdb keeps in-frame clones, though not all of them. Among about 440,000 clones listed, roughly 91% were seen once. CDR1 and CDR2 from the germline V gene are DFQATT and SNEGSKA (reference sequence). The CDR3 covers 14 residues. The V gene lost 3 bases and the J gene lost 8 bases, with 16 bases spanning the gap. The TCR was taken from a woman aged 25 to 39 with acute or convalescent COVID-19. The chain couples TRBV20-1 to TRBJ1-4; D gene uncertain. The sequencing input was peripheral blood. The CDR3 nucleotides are TGCAGTGCTAGTCAGGATGGCACTCGCGAAAAACTGTTTTTT. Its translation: CSASQDGTREKLFF.